What follows are 15 T cell receptor beta chains derived from one specimen sequenced in a study of cytomegalovirus exposure and HLA in healthy donors. Using immunoSEQ multiplex PCR, the repertoire was profiled, and TCRdb retains in-frame clones only, with some absent. Of about 240,000 clones listed, approximately 86% are singletons. The sequenced material came from PBMCs. The receptors were gathered from a woman in her 30s in good health and CMV-seropositive.

This clone was observed a single time. The genes are TRBV28 and TRBJ2-7; 7 bases line up with TRBD1. V lost 2 bases to trimming and J lost 3 bases; unmatched junction nucleotides: 10. The CDR3 is 16 residues long. Germline CDR1 MDHEN, CDR2 SYDVKM. CDR3 protein: CASSLPQRQGDYEQYF. CDR3 DNA: TGTGCCAGCAGTTTACCACAGAGACAGGGTGACTACGAGCAGTACTTC.

CDR3 in DNA: TGCGCCAGCAGCCAAAGACAGGGGGGTACTGAAGCTTTCTTT. It is translated as CASSQRQGGTEAFF. The genes are TRBV4-1 and TRBJ1-1; 9 positions match TRBD1. The germline CDR1 and CDR2 sequences are MGHRA and YSYEKL. V gave up 2 bases and J gave up 5 bases; unmatched junction bases: 3. The CDR3 has 14 residues.

This clone was observed a single time. The chain recombines TRBV30 with TRBJ1-3, with D perhaps TRBD1 (6 bases). The CDR3 is made up of 17 amino acids. Germline CDR1 and CDR2: GTSNPN and SVGIG (reference sequence). V lost 1 base to trimming and J lost 0 bases, with 16 bases between them. In DNA form, the CDR3 reads TGTGCCTGGAGTGGAAGGGGGGGCCCGTACTCTGGAAACACCATATATTTT. Protein sequence: CAWSGRGGPYSGNTIYF.

The genes are TRBV30 and TRBJ2-5, with 7 bases fitting TRBD2. The CDR3 spans 15 residues. Germline lookup yields CDR1 GTSNPN and CDR2 SVGIG (reference sequence). Trimming at V came to 0 bases and at J to 2 bases, leaving 6 bases not matched to a gene. CDR3 nucleotide sequence: TGTGCCTGGAGTGTTCTGGGGGGGGGTCAAGAGACCCAGTACTTC. Amino acids: CAWSVLGGGQETQYF.

The chain uses TRBV5-5 and TRBJ2-7; possibly TRBD1 for D (7 bases). V lost 0 bases and J lost 4, with 14 bases in between. This CDR3 has 15 residues. Per germline, CDR1 SGHKS and CDR2 YYEKEE (reference sequence). In nucleotides, the CDR3 is TGTGCCAGCAGCTTGGATGGAGGGGGCGGGTACGAGCAGTACTTC. Amino acids: CASSLDGGGGYEQYF.

This chain uses TRBV2 with TRBJ1-5, with 7 bases matching TRBD1. V lost 6 bases, J lost 7 bases, and 6 bases stayed unmatched. The CDR3 is 13 residues long. The germline CDR1 and CDR2 sequences are SNHLY and FYNNEI. DNA for the CDR3: TGTGCCAGCAGCATCGACAGGGCCCAGCCCCAGCATTTT. As protein: CASSIDRAQPQHF.

The rearrangement uses TRBV18 and TRBJ2-7; TRBD2 matches at 7 bases. The CDR3 has 14 amino acids. With 6 bases clipped from V and 2 bases from J, the junction kept 7 bases outside the gene matches. Germline values: CDR1 KGHSH, CDR2 LQKENI. In DNA, the CDR3 is TGTGCCAGCTCGGACCGGGACTACCCCTACGAGCAGTACTTC. It specifies CASSDRDYPYEQYF. Looking up the rest from reference TRBV18 and TRBJ2-7 gives the full variable domain: NAGVMQNPRHLVRRRGQEARLRCSPMKGHSHVYWYRQLPEEGLKFMVYLQKENIIDESGMPKERFSAEFPKEGPSILRIQQVVRGDSAAYFCASSDRDYPYEQYFGPGTRLTVT.

The chain joins TRBV27 to TRBJ2-5; no reliable D call. V was pared by 6 bases and J by 2 bases, with 4 bases between. Germline loops: CDR1 MNHEY, CDR2 SMNVEV (reference sequence). This CDR3 spans 11 amino acids. CDR3 in amino acids: CASRTQETQYF. The CDR3 DNA sequence: TGTGCCAGCAGGACACAAGAGACCCAGTACTTC.

This chain links TRBV6-1 with TRBJ2-2; unclear D gene. Trimming removed 2 bases from V and 7 bases from J, with 11 bases in between. Per germline, CDR1 MNHNS and CDR2 SASEGT. This CDR3 contains 14 residues. The CDR3 is CASSEHFIVGELFF. The CDR3 DNA reads TGTGCCAGCAGTGAACATTTCATTGTCGGGGAGCTGTTTTTT.

This chain joins TRBV29-1 and TRBJ2-7; TRBD1 matches at 7 bases. The CDR3 has 12 residues. V was pared by 4 bases and J by 5 bases, with 5 bases of the junction left unmatched. CDR1 SQVTM and CDR2 ANQGSEA come from the germline V gene. CDR3 in DNA: TGCAGCGTTGCTCGACAGGGCCACGAGCAGTACTTC. Protein sequence: CSVARQGHEQYF.

This chain joins TRBV5-1 and TRBJ2-3; TRBD2 matches at 9 bases. CDR1 and CDR2 from the germline V gene are SGHRS and YFSETQ. The CDR3 is 16 residues long. V lost 1 base and J lost 4; bases outside the gene matches: 7. CDR3 DNA: TGCGCCAGCAGCTTGAATCTAGCGGGAAGTGCAGATACGCAGTATTTT. Translated: CASSLNLAGSADTQYF.

The chain has TRBV6-1 and TRBJ2-7; possible D gene TRBD2, 5 bases. The CDR3 length is 13 residues. The V gene lost 3 bases and the J gene lost 4 bases, with 10 bases spanning the gap. The germline V gene has CDR1 MNHNS and CDR2 SASEGT. This CDR3 reads CASSDHVAYEQYF. As DNA, the CDR3 is TGTGCCAGCAGTGACCACGTAGCGTACGAGCAGTACTTC.

The chain joins TRBV27 to TRBJ1-4; D is uncertain. The CDR3 sequence is 15 residues long. CDR1 and CDR2 (germline): MNHEY, SMNVEV (reference sequence). The V gene lost 6 bases and the J gene lost 0 bases, with 11 bases spanning the gap. CDR3: CASRRRTATNEKLFF. The CDR3 region has the DNA TGTGCCAGCAGGCGGAGGACTGCAACTAATGAAAAACTGTTTTTT.

This chain links TRBV5-4 with TRBJ1-1; the match to TRBD1 covers 7 bases. V trimming: 2 bases; J trimming: 0 bases; junction bases outside the gene matches: 4. Germline V gene data show CDR1 as SGHNT and CDR2 as YYREEE (reference sequence). The CDR3 runs 15 residues. The CDR3 DNA reads TGTGCCAGCAGCTTAATGACAGGGATGAACACTGAAGCTTTCTTT. This sequence encodes CASSLMTGMNTEAFF.

This clone was detected a few times. The gene calls are TRBV18 and TRBJ2-1, with 14 nucleotides matching TRBD2. Trimming cost V 5 bases and J 9 bases; bases outside gene matches: 9. This CDR3 comprises 16 residues. Germline CDR1 KGHSH, CDR2 LQKENI. As DNA, the CDR3 is TGTGCCAGCTCAAAGACCGGGACTAGCGGGAGTACTGAGCAGTTCTTC. This sequence encodes CASSKTGTSGSTEQFF.